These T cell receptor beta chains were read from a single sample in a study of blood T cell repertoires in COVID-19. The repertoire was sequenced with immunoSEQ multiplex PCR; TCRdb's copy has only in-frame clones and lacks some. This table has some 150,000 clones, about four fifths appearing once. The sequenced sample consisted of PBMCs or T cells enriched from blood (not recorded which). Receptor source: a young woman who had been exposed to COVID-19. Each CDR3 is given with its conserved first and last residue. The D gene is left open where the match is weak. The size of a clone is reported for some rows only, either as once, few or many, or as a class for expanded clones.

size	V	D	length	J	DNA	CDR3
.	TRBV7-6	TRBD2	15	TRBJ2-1	TGTGCCAGCAGCTGGGGGACTACCGGAACCAATGAGCAGTTCTTC	CASSWGTTGTNEQFF
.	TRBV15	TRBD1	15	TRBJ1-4	TGTGCCACCAGAAACCGGGACAGGGTTAATGAAAAACTGTTTTTT	CATRNRDRVNEKLFF
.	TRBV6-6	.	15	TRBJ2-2	TGTGCCAGCTATTCTGGGGCAGGGCGCACCGGGGAGCTGTTTTTT	CASYSGAGRTGELFF
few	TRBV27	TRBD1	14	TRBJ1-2	TGTGCCAGCAGACGACAGGGCTCGAACTATGGCTACACCTTC	CASRRQGSNYGYTF
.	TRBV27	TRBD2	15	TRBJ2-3	TGTGCCAGCAGCTCCGGACTAGCGGGAGGAGATACGCAGTATTTT	CASSSGLAGGDTQYF
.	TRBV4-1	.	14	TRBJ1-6	TGCGCCAGCAGTCACCAAATACGAGCTTCACCCCTCCACTTT	CASSHQIRASPLHF
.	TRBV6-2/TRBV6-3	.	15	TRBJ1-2	TGTGCCAGCAGTTCAAACCAGGGGACCCGCTATGGCTACACCTTC	CASSSNQGTRYGYTF
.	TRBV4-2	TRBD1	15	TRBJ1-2	TGTGCCAGCAGCCAAGGGCTCGGACAGGGGGATGGCTACACCTTC	CASSQGLGQGDGYTF
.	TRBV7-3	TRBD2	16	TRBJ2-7	TGTGCCAGCAGCTTAAGGCCAGCGGGGAGCTCCTACGAGCAGTACTTC	CASSLRPAGSSYEQYF
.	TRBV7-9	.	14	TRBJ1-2	TGTGCCAGCAGCTTAGGGGCGGGGGACTATGGCTACACCTTC	CASSLGAGDYGYTF
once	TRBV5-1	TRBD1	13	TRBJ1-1	TGCGCCAGCAGCTTACAGGGGTTCACTGAAGCTTTCTTT	CASSLQGFTEAFF
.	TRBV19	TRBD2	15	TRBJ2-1	TGTGCCAGTAGTACCCTAGCGGGAGATTTCAATGAGCAGTTCTTC	CASSTLAGDFNEQFF
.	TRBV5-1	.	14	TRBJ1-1	TGCGCCAGCGGAACCGGGGACTACGGCGCTGAAGCTTTCTTT	CASGTGDYGAEAFF
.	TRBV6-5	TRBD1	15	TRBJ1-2	TGTGCCAGCAGTCAGGAGTACAGGGGGCCCTATGGCTACACCTTC	CASSQEYRGPYGYTF
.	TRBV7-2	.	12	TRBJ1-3	TGTGCCAGCAGCCCCCCGAGTAACACCATATATTTT	CASSPPSNTIYF
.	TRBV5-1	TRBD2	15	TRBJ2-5	TGCGCCAGCAGTACTAGCGGGAGAAAGGGGGAGACCCAGTACTTC	CASSTSGRKGETQYF
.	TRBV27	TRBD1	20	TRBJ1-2	TGTGCCAGCAGTCTCACGACGGACAGGGGGCGGAGGGAAGTGGCGTCTGGCTACACCTTC	CASSLTTDRGRREVASGYTF
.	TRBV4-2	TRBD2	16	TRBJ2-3	TGTGCCAGCAGTCCCCTTACTAGCGGGAGTGGGGATACGCAGTATTTT	CASSPLTSGSGDTQYF
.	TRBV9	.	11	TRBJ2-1	TGTGCCAGCAGCGTAGAGAGTGAGCAGTTCTTC	CASSVESEQFF
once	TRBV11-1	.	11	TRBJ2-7	TGTGCCAGCAGCCCTAACTACGAGCAGTACTTC	CASSPNYEQYF